A single sample gave rise to the 14 T cell receptor beta chains below, sequenced in a study of OX40 agonist ivuxolimab in advanced cancers. Using immunoSEQ multiplex PCR, the repertoire was profiled, and TCRdb retains in-frame clones only, with some absent. The table lists approximately 100,000 clones, roughly 94% of them singletons. Source: CD4+ or CD8+ T cells sorted from blood, taken in a trial of the OX40 agonist ivuxolimab. The receptors were sampled from an adult with an advanced solid tumor such as melanoma, head and neck, liver or kidney cancer.

The J gene is TRBJ2-1, the V gene TRBV4-1, with 10 bases aligning to TRBD2. V lost 0 bases and J lost 5; bases outside the gene matches: 13. This CDR3 region has 19 residues. Germline V gives CDR1 MGHRA, CDR2 YSYEKL. The CDR3 DNA is TGCGCCAGCAGCCAAGACCCAAACAACCTAGCGGGAGTTAACAATGAGCAGTTCTTC. This encodes CASSQDPNNLAGVNNEQFF.

The chain carries TRBV9 and TRBJ2-7, with TRBD2 as a possible D gene (5 bases). This CDR3 is built from 16 residues. Trimming pared 4 bases from V and 1 base from J, leaving 18 bases between. Germline CDR1 is SGDLS and CDR2 is YYNGEE. CDR3 bases: TGTGCCAGCAGCCGTAGTGGCACCGGGGTGTCCTACGAGCAGTACTTC. Translating gives CASSRSGTGVSYEQYF.

This chain links TRBV12-5 with TRBJ2-2; no definite D call. This CDR3 contains 12 residues. Trimming took off 3 bases at V and 6 bases at J, with 5 bases between the two ends. Germline-derived CDR1 and CDR2 are LGHNT and FRNRAP. The CDR3 nucleotides are TGTGCTAGTGGTTTTGGCCCCGGGGAGCTGTTTTTT. It yields the protein CASGFGPGELFF.

The gene calls are TRBV19 and TRBJ1-3, with 7 bases identical to TRBD1. The V gene end was trimmed by 9 bases and the J gene end by 6 bases; junction bases not matched to a gene: 5. The length of the CDR3 is 12 residues. Germline loops: CDR1 LNHDA, CDR2 SQIVND (reference sequence). This CDR3 reads CASGQVQNTIYF. The DNA for the CDR3 is TGTGCCAGCGGACAGGTTCAAAACACCATATATTTT.

The rearrangement joins TRBV25-1 to TRBJ1-2, with D hard to call. In germline, CDR1 is MGHDK, CDR2 SYGVNS. Trimming stripped 3 bases from V and 8 bases from J, with 13 bases between. CDR3 length equals 13 residues. The DNA for the CDR3 is TGTGCCAGCAGTGAGATCCATACTGTGGGCTACACCTTC. Translation gives CASSEIHTVGYTF.

This clone came up once. The J gene is TRBJ2-5, the V gene TRBV19, with 7 bases aligning to TRBD1. CDR3 size: 14 residues. The J segment lost 5 bases and the V segment lost 7 bases, leaving 10 bases of the junction unmatched. CDR1 LNHDA and CDR2 SQIVND come from the germline V gene (reference sequence). The CDR3 nucleotides read TGTGCCAGTAATCCTACAGGGGTTTGGGAGACCCAGTACTTC. Its translation: CASNPTGVWETQYF.

V usage is TRBV2 and J usage is TRBJ1-2; D gene uncertain. This CDR3 spans 13 amino acids. Between the trimmed V and J ends, which lost 4 bases and 6 bases, there was a span of 12 bases. Germline loops: CDR1 SNHLY, CDR2 FYNNEI. In DNA, the CDR3 is TGTGCCAGCAGTGTTGGCACCGGCGATGGCTACACCTTC. Translating it yields CASSVGTGDGYTF.

This chain links TRBV6-1 with TRBJ1-2, with 12 nucleotides matching TRBD1. The CDR3 runs to 15 residues. The germline gives CDR1 MNHNS, CDR2 SASEGT. Trimming cost V 4 bases and J 6 bases; bases outside gene matches: 6. The DNA for the CDR3 is TGTGCCAGCAGTGCCCGGGACAGGGGGCTCCATGGCTACACCTTC. Residues: CASSARDRGLHGYTF.

The chain recombines TRBV5-1 with TRBJ1-3, with D unresolved. The germline V gene has CDR1 SGHRS and CDR2 YFSETQ. The ends were cut back, 4 bases at V and 0 bases at J, with 5 bases in the middle. The CDR3 loop spans 13 amino acids. This chain's CDR3 is CASSPPSGNTIYF. The CDR3 DNA is TGCGCCAGCAGCCCGCCCTCTGGAAACACCATATATTTT.

The rearrangement links TRBV19 to TRBJ2-5; D gene uncertain. This CDR3 contains 13 residues. Trimming left V 5 bases short and J 2 bases short, with 9 bases between. Per germline, CDR1 LNHDA and CDR2 SQIVND (reference sequence). DNA of the CDR3: TGTGCCAGTAGTGGGCAACAACAAGAGACCCAGTACTTC. Amino acids: CASSGQQQETQYF.

J is TRBJ1-4 and V is TRBV4-1; perhaps TRBD1 as D (5 bases). V was trimmed by 6 bases and J by 8 bases, leaving 16 bases between them. Germline V lookup: CDR1 MGHRA, CDR2 YSYEKL. This CDR3 comprises 14 residues. Written as DNA, the CDR3 is TGCGCCAGCAGTGTCGGCGGGGGGTGGGAAAAACTGTTTTTT. Residues: CASSVGGGWEKLFF.

The V and J genes are TRBV7-3 and TRBJ2-3; either TRBD1 or TRBD2 may fit D (5 bases each). The germline CDR1 and CDR2 sequences are SGHTA and FQGTGA. This CDR3 has 14 amino acids. With 3 bases removed from V and 2 bases from J, the gap between germline ends came to 9 bases. CDR3 sequence (DNA): TGTGCCAGCAGCTTTCGGGGCCTCACAGATACGCAGTATTTT. Its translation: CASSFRGLTDTQYF.

Comment on this clone: A read error may account for a junction end that differs from germline. The chain recombines TRBV6-5 with TRBJ2-2, with 8 bases identical to TRBD1. CDR3 length equals 15 residues. Per the germline V gene, CDR1 is MNHEY and CDR2 is SVGAGI. CDR3 in DNA: TGTGCCATCAGTTCGACAGGGGTGAAGATCGGGGAGCTGTTTTTT. It is translated as CAISSTGVKIGELFF.

This clone was seen once. The chain employs TRBV7-8 and TRBJ2-7; 8 bases agree with TRBD1. The CDR3 is made up of 15 amino acids. V gave up 5 bases and J gave up 0 bases; unmatched junction bases: 6. CDR1 SGHVS and CDR2 FQNEAQ come from the germline V gene. The CDR3 nucleotides read TGTGCCAGCAGCGCCTTGGACAGGGTCTCCTACGAGCAGTACTTC. As protein: CASSALDRVSYEQYF.